The clone carrying this TCR beta chain was observed a handful of times. The antigen remains unidentified. One entry per CDR3 protein, called by TCRdb with MiXCR from the PCR reads. This sample has about 320,000 distinct CDR3 sequences, with 24% found just once. These data belong to a study of molecular identifiers for immune sequencing clone quantification. Study-wide points: Highly expanded clone sizes could be underestimated by identical TCR molecules that share a barcode. Beyond 20 RNA copies, clones held over 99% of effector molecules, compared with under 1% in naive cells.

Germline CDR1 MGHDK, CDR2 SYGVNS. Trimming pared 4 bases from V and 4 bases from J, leaving 10 bases between. CDR3 length equals 13 residues. Sequenced material: naive CD8+ T cells from blood, with Jurkat cell RNA spiked in. Subset indicated: FACS-sorted CD8+CD4-CCR7+CD45RA+ naive T cells. The receptor comes from a human donor in good health. Some libraries in this study had Jurkat cell RNA spiked in. The chain is built from TRBV25-1 and TRBJ1-1; D is unresolved. The CDR3 DNA is TGTGCCAGCAGTGTAACGGTTTCCACTGAAGCTTTCTTT. Translated: CASSVTVSTEAFF.